The T cell receptor (beta chain) described here comes from a study of CD8 T cells in ankylosing spondylitis (dated by TCRdb to about 2017). Background for the entire study: T cell receptor beta repertoires were profiled in healthy donors and ankylosing spondylitis patients so that disease-linked TCR variants could be found. In total, the full study cohort was made up of about 99 healthy donors and 25 ankylosing spondylitis patients. Peripheral blood samples were taken, and synovial fluid was additionally collected from ankylosing spondylitis patients. What the study reported, not specific to this receptor: Some motif variants had previously been reported in the synovial fluid and blood of reactive arthritis patients, which suggests shared mechanisms of disease initiation. A CD8+ phenotype was shown by the disease-linked clones, which were found at relatively low frequencies in peripheral blood. Blood from ankylosing spondylitis patients appeared to be characterized by a TCR beta motif made up of about 8 highly homologous amino acid variants. The disease-linked clones were reported to be significantly enriched in matched synovial fluid samples from ankylosing spondylitis patients.

TCRdb records Illumina HiSeq 2500 as the sequencer. Quantitative 5'-RACE with molecular barcodes was used to prepare TCR beta libraries. Concerning the study's data processing: Disease-linked TCR variants were identified with a new computational method built on a probabilistic model of VDJ rearrangement. TCRdb redid the processing of the public reads, applying fastp at Q25 and MiXCR, and retained in-frame beta chains. Every entry covers one CDR3 protein and lists the most common genes and DNA from its rows. The V and J calls, along with clone size, are taken from TCRdb and not from the paper's own processing. In this sample the table shows 650,000 to 800,000 distinct CDR3 sequences, around 20% of which occur a single time. The biggest ten clones account for about 20% of the sample. Looking up the germline V gene yields CDR1 SGHRS and CDR2 YFSETQ. V is clipped by 4 bases and J by 4 bases, and the sequence between their germline boundaries is 20 bases long. The CDR3 runs 16 residues from the cysteine to the phenylalanine. CDR3 DNA is the only sequence kept; it has 48 bases, read in frame from the first base.

This clonotype was recorded a few times. Its antigen is not yet known. Base qualities are not at hand, and no much larger clone is one base apart. Sequencing was carried out using blood, either unsorted or a sorted T cell fraction (not recorded which). The TCR comes from a male donor with ankylosing spondylitis. The chain is encoded by TRBV5-1 joined to TRBJ1-2; the D gene is perhaps TRBD1, from 6 matching bases. This receptor has the CDR3 CASSRGTQREIYGYTF. The DNA reads TGCGCCAGCAGCCGGGGGACACAACGAGAGATCTATGGCTACACCTTC.